The 22 T cell receptor beta chains below were found in one sample sequenced in a study of patients and donors after allogeneic stem cell transplantation. TCRdb reprocessed the RT-PCR reads via MiXCR and lists one record per CDR3 protein. Counted here are roughly 12,000 distinct CDR3 sequences, about 25% occurring once; the ten biggest clones make up less than 60%. The specimen sequenced was blood, either unsorted or a sorted T cell fraction (not recorded which). The receptor set was obtained from a human donor who was either an allogeneic HSCT recipient or a stem cell or donor lymphocyte infusion donor (not recorded which). It is not recorded whose cells these are; they may come from a transplant donor.

Notes on this clonotype: In this CDR3 the conserved last residue, phenylalanine or tryptophan, is missing, so a read error is likely. The chain carries TRBV29-1 and TRBJ2-3, with D hard to call. The germline V and J ends were trimmed by 3 bases and 3 bases, with 7 bases remaining between them. Germline-derived CDR1 and CDR2 are SQVTM and ANQGSEA. CDR3 length: 12 residues. CDR3 loop: CSVELRTDTQYS. CDR3 sequence (DNA): TGCAGCGTTGAGCTGAGGACAGATACGCAGTATTCT.

This rearrangement joins TRBV18 to TRBJ2-1; 7 bases match TRBD2. There are 14 residues in the CDR3. Germline values: CDR1 KGHSH, CDR2 LQKENI. The V and J ends lost 5 bases and 6 bases, in that order; junction bases with no gene match: 7. The CDR3 DNA is TGTGCCAGCTCATCGGCGGGAGAGCTCAATGAGCAGTTCTTC. Residues: CASSSAGELNEQFF.

This clonotype has more than one count but fewer than ten. The chain couples TRBV25-1 to TRBJ1-3; D is uncertain. Germline V gene data show CDR1 as MGHDK and CDR2 as SYGVNS. This CDR3 region has 17 residues. The V and J ends lost 3 bases and 0 bases respectively, with 15 bases between them. The chain's CDR3 is CASSEQYGQSSGNTIYF. The CDR3 coding sequence is TGTGCCAGCAGTGAGCAGTACGGTCAGAGCTCTGGAAACACCATATATTTT.

This clonotype turned up a few times. This chain uses TRBV6-6 with TRBJ1-2, with D uncertain. The V gene lost 1 base and the J gene lost 3 bases, with 9 bases spanning the gap. Germline loops: CDR1 MNHNY, CDR2 SVGAGI (reference sequence). The length of the CDR3 is 14 residues. CDR3 DNA: TGTGCCAGCAGTTACTTCGGGGAAGACTATGGCTACACCTTC. It translates to CASSYFGEDYGYTF.

This clonotype was observed many times. This rearrangement joins TRBV5-1 to TRBJ1-5; no clear D gene. V lost 5 bases to trimming and J lost 0 bases, with 12 bases between them. Germline CDR1 and CDR2: SGHRS and YFSETQ. The CDR3 length is 15 residues. CDR3 in DNA: TGCGCCAGCAGACGAGAATTCAATAGCAATCAGCCCCAGCATTTT. This sequence encodes CASRREFNSNQPQHF.

In nucleotides, the CDR3 is TGTGCCAGCAGCCAAGACAGGCCCCACTATGGCTACACCTTC. This translates into CASSQDRPHYGYTF. The chain carries TRBV3-2 and TRBJ1-2; no DNA check was done on the table's D call, TRBD1. TRBV3-2 is classified as a pseudogene. The CDR3 runs 14 residues.

The chain has TRBV29-1 and TRBJ1-1, with D unclear. The ends were cut back, 7 bases at V and 1 base at J, with 13 bases in the middle. This CDR3 comprises 13 residues. Germline assignment: CDR1 SQVTM and CDR2 ANQGSEA. The CDR3 nucleotides read TGCAGCGCCTTGGTCGGATCGAACACTGAAGCTTTCTTT. Translating it yields CSALVGSNTEAFF.

V is TRBV14 and J is TRBJ1-5, with D maybe TRBD1 (5 bases). Germline lookup yields CDR1 SGHDN and CDR2 FVKESK. The CDR3 has 13 amino acids. The ends were cut back, 3 bases at V and 9 bases at J, with 12 bases in the middle. The CDR3 protein is CASSHGGLGPQHF. For the CDR3, the DNA is TGTGCCAGCAGCCACGGGGGACTTGGGCCCCAGCATTTT.

The V and J genes are TRBV3-1 and TRBJ1-4; the D gene is possibly TRBD1 (5 bases). Trimming cost V 3 bases and J 0 bases, with 8 bases left between them. Germline-derived CDR1 and CDR2 are LGHDT and YNNKEL (reference sequence). The CDR3 contains 15 residues. The CDR3 nucleotides are TGTGCCAGCAGCCAGGCAGGGCCAACTAATGAAAAACTGTTTTTT. Translated: CASSQAGPTNEKLFF.

This clonotype came up a few times. The chain joins TRBV7-9 to TRBJ2-5; D possibly corresponds to TRBD1 (6 bases). CDR3 length equals 13 residues. The V end was cut by 1 base, the J end by 4 bases, with 7 bases between. The germline CDR1 and CDR2 sequences are SEHNR and FQNEAQ (reference sequence). CDR3 protein: CASSLDRAETQYF. CDR3 DNA: TGTGCCAGCAGCTTAGACAGGGCAGAGACCCAGTACTTC.

CDR3 protein: CASRRAGGSTGELFF. Written as DNA, the CDR3 is TGCGCCAGCAGACGCGCGGGAGGGAGCACCGGGGAGCTGTTTTTT. The chain links TRBV5-1 to TRBJ2-2, with TRBD2 matching 9 bases. This CDR3 is built from 15 residues. Per the germline V gene, CDR1 is SGHRS and CDR2 is YFSETQ. V shed 5 bases and J 4 bases; nucleotides not matched to a gene: 6.

This clonotype is termed medium-sized. The V and J genes are TRBV7-9 and TRBJ1-1; possibly TRBD1 for D (6 bases). The V and J ends lost 3 bases and 2 bases respectively, with 16 bases between them. Germline CDR1 is SEHNR and CDR2 is FQNEAQ (reference sequence). This CDR3 region has 16 residues. The CDR3 protein is CASSFPSDRQNTEAFF. Here the CDR3 DNA reads TGTGCCAGCAGCTTCCCCTCTGACAGGCAAAACACTGAAGCTTTCTTT.

This sequence joins TRBV7-2 and TRBJ1-5; weak D call: TRBD1 (6 bases). This CDR3 spans 15 amino acids. Trimming shortened V by 5 bases and J by 4 bases, and 15 bases separated the two germline ends. Germline loops: CDR1 SGHTA, CDR2 FQGNSA. The CDR3 bases are TGTGCCAGCAGCCCCCGTGTGGGGGCGAATCAGCCCCAGCATTTT. Protein sequence: CASSPRVGANQPQHF.

At least ten counts were recorded for this clonotype. V usage is TRBV20-1 and J usage is TRBJ1-5; 10 positions agree with TRBD1. The CDR3 totals 15 residues. V lost 5 bases, J lost 1 base, and 5 bases stayed unmatched. Per germline, CDR1 DFQATT and CDR2 SNEGSKA (reference sequence). The CDR3 spells CSAGGTGVSNQPQHF. The CDR3 region has the DNA TGCAGTGCTGGCGGGACAGGGGTAAGCAATCAGCCCCAGCATTTT.

This clonotype was seen a handful of times. The chain employs TRBV20-1 and TRBJ1-6; maybe TRBD1 (5 bases). Germline V gives CDR1 DFQATT, CDR2 SNEGSKA (reference sequence). This CDR3 is built from 14 residues. Trimming took off 1 base at V and 6 bases at J, with 10 bases between the two ends. The CDR3 is CSARGGRPNSPLHF. In DNA form, the CDR3 reads TGCAGTGCTAGAGGGGGCAGGCCTAATTCACCCCTCCACTTT.

This rearrangement joins TRBV15 to TRBJ2-7; 9 bases map to TRBD1. The J segment lost 1 base and the V segment lost 1 base, leaving 2 bases of the junction unmatched. Germline CDR1 is LNHNV and CDR2 is YYDKDF (reference sequence). The CDR3 is 15 amino acids. The chain's CDR3 is CATSRGGTGSYEQYF. Here the CDR3 DNA reads TGTGCCACCAGCAGAGGGGGGACAGGGTCCTACGAGCAGTACTTC.

This clonotype was recorded many times. V and J are TRBV28 and TRBJ1-4; 9 bases match TRBD1. CDR3 size: 16 residues. Trimming took 5 bases from V and 7 from J; bases not matched to a gene: 11. Germline loops: CDR1 MDHEN, CDR2 SYDVKM. This CDR3 is CASSPDTQGAVEKLFF. DNA for the CDR3: TGTGCCAGCAGTCCCGACACACAGGGGGCTGTTGAAAAACTGTTTTTT.

The chain joins TRBV12-3 or TRBV12-4 to TRBJ2-2; D is uncertain. The CDR3 is 13 amino acids. V lost 7 bases, J lost 1 base, and 7 bases lay in between. CDR3 loop: CASNLKNTGELFF. CDR3 nucleotide sequence: TGTGCCAGCAACCTAAAGAACACCGGGGAGCTGTTTTTT.

By share of the sample, this clonotype is medium-sized. The chain is built from TRBV12-3 or TRBV12-4 and TRBJ1-1; 7 nucleotides line up with TRBD1. CDR3 length: 14 residues. V shed 6 bases and J 7 bases; nucleotides not matched to a gene: 11. CDR3 residues: CASRPTGLSGEAFF. The CDR3 DNA reads TGTGCCAGCAGGCCGACAGGGCTTAGCGGTGAAGCTTTCTTT.

This chain uses TRBV2 with TRBJ1-1, with D perhaps matching TRBD1 (5 bases). CDR1 and CDR2 (germline): SNHLY, FYNNEI. V lost 3 bases to trimming and J lost 3 bases, with 8 bases between them. The CDR3 contains 13 residues. CDR3 sequence reads: CASSDGGDTEAFF. CDR3 in DNA: TGTGCCAGCAGTGACGGGGGGGACACTGAAGCTTTCTTT.

This chain joins TRBV20-1 and TRBJ1-5; TRBD1 might be the D (5 bases). Germline V CDR1 and CDR2: DFQATT, SNEGSKA (reference sequence). The germline V and J ends were trimmed by 1 base and 2 bases, with 9 bases remaining between them. The CDR3 consists of 14 residues. The CDR3 coding sequence is TGCAGTGCTAGAGCCGGGGGGGGCAATCAGCCCCAGCATTTT. Residues: CSARAGGGNQPQHF.

This clonotype was picked up a small number of times. The rearrangement links TRBV20-1 to TRBJ1-5; a possible D gene is TRBD1 (6 bases). Germline CDR1 and CDR2: DFQATT and SNEGSKA (reference sequence). This CDR3 contains 15 residues. The ends were cut back, 1 base at V and 5 bases at J, with 15 bases in the middle. Here the CDR3 reads CSARAPGQLYQPQHF. The CDR3, as DNA: TGCAGTGCTAGAGCTCCGGGACAACTATATCAGCCCCAGCATTTT.